The 9 T cell receptor beta chains below were found in one sample sequenced in a study of cytomegalovirus exposure and HLA in healthy donors. The study ran its PCR with 60 Vbeta and 13 Jbeta primers. The assay was immunoSEQ multiplex PCR, and TCRdb's table has in-frame clones only and misses some. The sample contains 170,000 or so clones, roughly 80% of which appear only once. The sample consisted of PBMCs. These receptors all stem from a male donor in good health and CMV-seropositive.

The chain is built from TRBV5-1 and TRBJ1-2, with D possibly being TRBD1 (5 bases). Trimming took off 5 bases at V and 0 bases at J, with 11 bases between the two ends. The CDR3 covers 14 residues. Germline assignment: CDR1 SGHRS and CDR2 YFSETQ. The CDR3 is CASSSGSANYGYTF. CDR3 nucleotide sequence: TGCGCCAGCAGTTCAGGGTCAGCTAACTATGGCTACACCTTC.

This chain connects TRBV9 to TRBJ2-3; 10 bases agree with TRBD2. This CDR3 spans 16 amino acids. V trimming: 4 bases; J trimming: 2 bases; junction bases outside the gene matches: 7. CDR1 and CDR2 from the germline V gene are SGDLS and YYNGEE. CDR3 loop: CASSPRTSGYTDTQYF. Here the CDR3 DNA reads TGTGCCAGCAGCCCCCGGACTAGCGGTTACACAGATACGCAGTATTTT.

The chain couples TRBV6-5 to TRBJ1-2; TRBD1 is a possible D gene (5 bases). The CDR3 is 13 amino acids. V lost 2 bases and J 3 bases, leaving 7 bases between the germline ends. Germline CDR1 is MNHEY and CDR2 is SVGAGI. CDR3 sequence reads: CASSYGADYGYTF. Here the CDR3 DNA reads TGTGCCAGCAGTTACGGGGCGGACTATGGCTACACCTTC.

The V gene is TRBV6-5, the J gene TRBJ1-2; weak D call: TRBD1 (5 bases). The germline CDR1 and CDR2 sequences are MNHEY and SVGAGI. V was pared by 4 bases and J by 8 bases, with 17 bases between. The CDR3 totals 14 residues. In DNA, the CDR3 is TGTGCCAGCAGTTCGGATCGGGGGATGAGCGGCTACACCTTC. Translating it yields CASSSDRGMSGYTF.

Concerning this clone itself: The same CDR3 arises from other DNA sequences in this sample as well. This chain joins TRBV27 and TRBJ1-5, with a possible D match to TRBD1 (6 bases). Deletions cut 5 bases from V and 9 bases from J, with 14 bases between. The CDR3 covers 13 residues. The germline gives CDR1 MNHEY, CDR2 SMNVEV (reference sequence). The DNA of the CDR3 is TGTGCCAGCAGTCCGGACAGTCATCGGCCCCAGCATTTT. Protein: CASSPDSHRPQHF.

The CDR3 DNA reads TGTGCCAGCAGCCAAGGACTAGCGGAAACCTACGAGCAGTACTTC. Translating gives CASSQGLAETYEQYF. V is TRBV14 and J is TRBJ2-5, with 9 bases that match TRBD2. The J call may be faulty, since TRBJ2-7 better matches the DNA end. This CDR3 has 15 residues. Germline V CDR1 and CDR2: SGHDN, FVKESK.

J is TRBJ1-6 and V is TRBV30; a weak D match, TRBD1 (6 bases). The CDR3 runs 13 residues. V lost 7 bases and J lost 5, with 12 bases in between. In germline, CDR1 is GTSNPN, CDR2 SVGIG (reference sequence). Here the CDR3 reads CAFRDTHNSPLHF. As DNA, the CDR3 is TGTGCCTTCCGGGACACTCATAATTCACCCCTCCACTTT.

V is TRBV29-1 and J is TRBJ1-2; weak D call: TRBD1 (5 bases). V was pared by 1 base and J by 3 bases, with 18 bases between. Germline V gene lookup returns CDR1 SQVTM and CDR2 ANQGSEA. The CDR3 is made up of 16 amino acids. DNA of the CDR3: TGCAGCGTTGAAGCACTCTTACGGGGGAATTACTATGGCTACACCTTC. It specifies CSVEALLRGNYYGYTF.

This clone was observed a handful of times. This chain joins TRBV30 and TRBJ1-4; 8 bases align to TRBD1. This CDR3 region has 14 residues. The V segment lost 6 bases and the J segment 6 bases; nucleotides outside the gene matches: 9. The germline V gene has CDR1 GTSNPN and CDR2 SVGIG (reference sequence). CDR3 residues: CACRTGPGYEKLFF. CDR3 coding DNA: TGTGCCTGCAGGACAGGGCCTGGGTATGAAAAACTGTTTTTT.